What follows are 32 T cell receptor beta chains derived from one specimen sequenced in a study of patients and donors after allogeneic stem cell transplantation (dated by TCRdb to 2018 to 2021). Library method: RT-PCR. The run used a NextSeq 550. TCRdb cleaned the public reads at Q25 with fastp, built clones with MiXCR and kept in-frame beta chains. Merged by CDR3 protein, the rows form single entries marked with the most common genes and DNA. The sample table holds 2,000 or so distinct CDR3 sequences, of which approximately 4.6% were seen once. The ten largest clones add up to 25% to 35% of the sample. The sequencing sample was made of blood, either unsorted or a sorted T cell fraction (not recorded which). These receptors came from a human donor who was either an allogeneic HSCT recipient or a stem cell or donor lymphocyte infusion donor (not recorded which). It is not recorded whose cells these are; they may come from a transplant donor.

Only a few counts were recorded for this clonotype. This rearrangement joins TRBV5-1 to TRBJ2-5; D unclear. Germline V CDR1 and CDR2: SGHRS, YFSETQ. The V and J ends lost 0 bases and 3 bases respectively, with 12 bases between them. CDR3 length equals 15 residues. The CDR3 sequence is CASSLEGPSEETQYF. The CDR3 DNA sequence: TGCGCCAGCAGCTTGGAAGGCCCCTCAGAAGAGACCCAGTACTTC.

By share, this clonotype counts as large (0.1 to 1%). The gene calls are TRBV27 and TRBJ1-6, with 9 bases matching TRBD1. Looked up from germline, CDR1 is MNHEY and CDR2 is SMNVEV (reference sequence). The CDR3 spans 17 residues. Losses at the gene ends were 2 bases for V and 4 bases for J; bases not matched to a gene: 6. CDR3 nucleotide sequence: TGTGCCAGCAGTTTAGAACAGGGGGCGAATTATAATTCACCCCTCCACTTT. Residues: CASSLEQGANYNSPLHF.

By frequency in the sample, this clonotype is medium-sized. V is TRBV7-8 and J is TRBJ2-5; 9 nucleotides agree with TRBD1. Germline-derived CDR1 and CDR2 are SGHVS and FQNEAQ. V dropped 3 bases and J dropped 5; count of bases not matched to a gene: 7. This CDR3 has 15 residues. For the CDR3, the DNA is TGTGCCAGCAGCTTCACAGGGGGCGCGGGGGAGACCCAGTACTTC. Residues: CASSFTGGAGETQYF.

The chain joins TRBV5-5 to TRBJ2-7; 7 nucleotides align to TRBD2. J lost 0 bases, V lost 0 bases, and 3 bases had no gene match. CDR3 length: 15 amino acids. The germline V gene encodes CDR1 SGHKS and CDR2 YYEKEE (reference sequence). This chain's CDR3 is CASSLVRGSSYEQYF. The DNA for the CDR3 is TGTGCCAGCAGCTTGGTTCGCGGGAGCTCCTACGAGCAGTACTTC.

This clonotype turned up a few times. This chain connects TRBV6-2 or TRBV6-3 to TRBJ2-7; 8 positions match TRBD1. CDR3 size: 16 residues. Trimming cost V 2 bases and J 1 base; bases outside gene matches: 7. Germline V gene sequence: CDR1 MNHEY, CDR2 SVGEGT. CDR3 sequence: CASSYMGTGESYEQYF. The CDR3 DNA is TGTGCCAGCAGTTACATGGGGACAGGCGAATCCTACGAGCAGTACTTC.

By frequency in the sample, this clonotype is medium-sized. This sequence joins TRBV20-1 and TRBJ2-1; D is uncertain. The V end was cut by 0 bases, the J end by 3 bases, with 15 bases between. Germline V gene data show CDR1 as DFQATT and CDR2 as SNEGSKA (reference sequence). The CDR3 runs 16 residues. This chain's CDR3 is CSARDFLHAYYNEQFF. The CDR3 coding sequence is TGCAGTGCTAGAGATTTTCTGCATGCGTACTACAATGAGCAGTTCTTC.

The genes are TRBV11-3 and TRBJ2-1; D remains ambiguous. The V gene lost 2 bases and the J gene lost 1 base, with 9 bases spanning the gap. CDR1 SGHNT and CDR2 YENEEA come from the germline V gene. The CDR3 runs to 15 residues. In DNA form, the CDR3 reads TGTGCCAGCAGCTTACTCCAAAGGTCCTACAATGAGCAGTTCTTC. It translates to CASSLLQRSYNEQFF.

This clonotype is classed as medium-sized (0.01 to 0.1%). This CDR3 is CASSLGPPRAFF. In DNA form, the CDR3 reads TGTGCCAGCAGCTTAGGGCCCCCTAGGGCTTTCTTT. V usage is TRBV11-2 and J usage is TRBJ1-1; no definite D call. V dropped 1 base and J dropped 11 bases, with 11 bases sitting between them. This CDR3 comprises 12 residues. Germline V gives CDR1 SGHAT, CDR2 FQNNGV.

This clonotype is labeled medium-sized. The genes are TRBV6-5 and TRBJ2-3, with 7 bases fitting TRBD2. CDR1 MNHEY and CDR2 SVGAGI come from the germline V gene. V was clipped by 2 bases and J by 6 bases; unmatched bases: 5. The CDR3 runs to 14 residues. The CDR3 spells CASSYGGSTDTQYF. In DNA form, the CDR3 reads TGTGCCAGCAGTTACGGCGGGAGTACCGATACGCAGTATTTT.

This clonotype has only a few counts. The rearrangement links TRBV5-1 to TRBJ1-2, with D hard to call. The V end was cut by 0 bases, the J end by 8 bases, with 11 bases between. The V gene's germline CDR1 is SGHRS and CDR2 YFSETQ. The CDR3 extends over 13 amino acids. Here the CDR3 reads CASSLETIWGYTF. The CDR3 nucleotides read TGCGCCAGCAGCTTGGAAACGATATGGGGCTACACCTTC.

The sample holds a few counts of this clonotype. Germline and junction disagree at one end, which may indicate a read error. The rearrangement joins TRBV7-7 to TRBJ2-1; 8 nucleotides align to TRBD1. CDR1 and CDR2 from the germline V gene are SSHAT and FNYEAQ (reference sequence). The CDR3 has 15 amino acids. CDR3 region: CASSLGGTGVHEQFF. CDR3 DNA sequence: TGTGCTAGCAGCTTAGGCGGGACAGGTGTCCATGAGCAGTTCTTC. The full variable domain, with the rest looked up from reference TRBV7-7 and TRBJ2-1, is GAGVSQSPRYKVTKRGQDVTLRCDPISSHATLYWYQQALGQGPEFLTYFNYEAQPDKSGLPSDRFSAERPEGSISTLTIQRTEQRDSAMYRCASSLGGTGVHEQFFGPGTRLTVL.

This clonotype was recorded a few times. The chain employs TRBV7-9 and TRBJ1-6, with D hard to call. V lost 5 bases, J lost 7 bases, and 15 bases lay in between. Germline assignment: CDR1 SEHNR and CDR2 FQNEAQ (reference sequence). The CDR3 consists of 15 residues. Here the CDR3 reads CASSPTGKGNSPLHF. The CDR3 bases are TGTGCCAGCAGCCCAACCGGCAAAGGGAATTCACCCCTCCACTTT. Looking up the rest from reference TRBV7-9 and TRBJ1-6 gives the full variable domain: DTGVSQNPRHKITKRGQNVTFRCDPISEHNRLYWYRQTLGQGPEFLTYFQNEAQLEKSRLLSDRFSAERPKGSFSTLEIQRTEQGDSAMYLCASSPTGKGNSPLHFGNGTRLTVT.

This clonotype was observed a handful of times. The V gene is TRBV23-1, the J gene TRBJ2-5; the match to TRBD1 covers 8 bases. TRBV23-1 is an ORF; its function is uncertain. V gave up 0 bases and J gave up 5 bases; unmatched junction bases: 11. The CDR3 is 17 amino acids. CDR3 residues: CASSQSSGQGAVETQYF. The CDR3 DNA follows: TGCGCCAGCAGTCAATCCTCCGGCCAGGGGGCTGTGGAGACCCAGTACTTC.

The rearrangement links TRBV7-2 to TRBJ2-7; possibly TRBD2 for D (6 bases). The V and J ends lost 5 bases and 3 bases respectively, with 17 bases between them. Germline V gene sequence: CDR1 SGHTA, CDR2 FQGNSA. The CDR3 has 15 residues. The CDR3 is CASSELRDGYYEQYF. For the CDR3, the DNA is TGTGCCAGCAGCGAGTTGCGGGACGGATACTACGAGCAGTACTTC.

This clonotype is medium-sized (0.01 to 0.1%) by share. This chain uses TRBV7-8 with TRBJ2-3; D is unclear. The CDR3 contains 13 residues. V was pared by 1 base and J by 4 bases, with 6 bases between. The germline V gene has CDR1 SGHVS and CDR2 FQNEAQ. CDR3 protein: CASSLGISDTQYF. The CDR3 DNA is TGTGCCAGCAGCTTAGGGATATCAGATACGCAGTATTTT.

This clonotype came up a few times. CDR3 coding DNA: TGCAGTGCTCCCTCCCTCGGGACTAGCCCAGATACGCAGTATTTT. Protein product: CSAPSLGTSPDTQYF. The J gene is TRBJ2-3, the V gene TRBV20-1; 9 bases line up with TRBD2. Trimming cost V 5 bases and J 4 bases; bases outside gene matches: 10. CDR1 is DFQATT and CDR2 is SNEGSKA in the germline V gene (reference sequence). The CDR3 covers 15 residues.

This clonotype counts as medium-sized (0.01 to 0.1%). This chain connects TRBV6-2 or TRBV6-3 to TRBJ2-5; 7 nucleotides agree with TRBD1. Unmatched junction bases numbered 3, after V lost 5 bases and J lost 3 bases. Germline V gives CDR1 MNHEY, CDR2 SVGEGT. CDR3 size: 13 residues. The CDR3 DNA sequence: TGTGCCAGCAGTCCGACAGGGAAAGAGACCCAGTACTTC. Translated: CASSPTGKETQYF.

The genes are TRBV7-8 and TRBJ1-2; 10 nucleotides line up with TRBD1. The CDR3 extends over 12 amino acids. J gave up 6 bases and V 10 bases, and 5 bases lay outside the gene matches. CDR1 is SGHVS and CDR2 is FQNEAQ in the germline V gene. DNA of the CDR3: TGTGCCACCGCGACAGGGGGCGATGGCTACACCTTC. This encodes CATATGGDGYTF. The entire variable domain, with the rest obtained from reference TRBV7-8 and TRBJ1-2, is as follows: GAGVSQSPRYKVAKRGQDVALRCDPISGHVSLFWYQQALGQGPEFLTYFQNEAQLDKSGLPSDRFFAERPEGSVSTLKIQRTQQEDSAVYLCATATGGDGYTFGSGTRLTVV.

Judged by abundance, this clonotype is medium-sized. CDR3 loop: CSATPGDGPQHF. CDR3 in DNA: TGCAGTGCTACTCCAGGTGACGGGCCCCAGCATTTT. The gene calls are TRBV20-1 and TRBJ1-5; D call uncertain. The length of the CDR3 is 12 residues. CDR1 DFQATT and CDR2 SNEGSKA come from the germline V gene (reference sequence). The V end lost 4 bases, the J end lost 9 bases, and 13 bases lay between the germline ends.

This clonotype has just a few counts. The CDR3: CASSLDRGRTDTQYF. DNA of the CDR3: TGTGCCAGCAGCTTAGACCGGGGGCGCACAGATACGCAGTATTTT. The chain has TRBV7-2 and TRBJ2-3, with D perhaps TRBD1 or TRBD2 (6 bases each). This CDR3 region has 15 residues. From germline, CDR1 is SGHTA and CDR2 FQGNSA. V dropped 1 base and J dropped 1 base, with 9 bases sitting between them. Complete variable domain (other parts from reference TRBV7-2 and TRBJ2-3): GAGVSQSPSNKVTEKGKDVELRCDPISGHTALYWYRQSLGQGLEFLIYFQGNSAPDKSGLPSDRFSAERTGGSVSTLTIQRTQQEDSAVYLCASSLDRGRTDTQYFGPGTRLTVL.

In its sample, this clonotype ranks as medium-sized. J is TRBJ1-1 and V is TRBV6-6; the D is unclear. V lost 2 bases and J 3 bases, leaving 7 bases between the germline ends. Germline values: CDR1 MNHNY, CDR2 SVGAGI (reference sequence). The CDR3 extends over 13 amino acids. CDR3 DNA: TGTGCCAGCAGTTACGACCGGGACACTGAAGCTTTCTTT. Protein product: CASSYDRDTEAFF.

By share of the sample, this clonotype is medium-sized (0.01 to 0.1%). The V call is TRBV7-2, the J call TRBJ1-3; no reliable D call. V shed 4 bases and J shed 0 bases, with 10 bases lying between them. The CDR3 sequence is 15 residues long. From germline, CDR1 is SGHTA and CDR2 FQGNSA. The CDR3 here is CASSSGPSSGNTIYF. The CDR3 DNA reads as TGTGCCAGCAGCTCGGGCCCGAGCTCTGGAAACACCATATATTTT.

This clonotype turned up a few times. CDR3 protein: CASSDSSGATGELFF. In DNA form, the CDR3 reads TGTGCCAGCAGTGATTCTAGCGGGGCCACCGGGGAGCTGTTTTTT. V is TRBV2 and J is TRBJ2-2, with 9 bases that match TRBD2. The CDR3 has 15 amino acids. V shed 3 bases and J 4 bases; nucleotides not matched to a gene: 3. Germline assignment: CDR1 SNHLY and CDR2 FYNNEI.

By sample share, this clonotype is medium-sized (0.01 to 0.1%). CDR3 residues: CAGDRGLNTEAFF. Here the CDR3 DNA reads TGTGCCGGGGACAGGGGTTTGAACACTGAAGCTTTCTTT. J is TRBJ1-1 and V is TRBV2, with 10 bases lining up with TRBD1. The CDR3 length is 13 residues. Germline CDR1 SNHLY, CDR2 FYNNEI. The trim removed 11 bases at V and 0 bases at J, leaving 3 bases unmatched.

This chain uses TRBV5-8 with TRBJ2-7, with unresolved D. V dropped 1 base and J dropped 7 bases, with 6 bases sitting between them. The CDR3 spans 11 residues. Germline V CDR1 and CDR2: SGHTS, YDEGEE. The CDR3 here is CASSLKWEQYF. In nucleotides, the CDR3 is TGTGCCAGCAGCTTGAAGTGGGAGCAGTACTTC.

The chain joins TRBV6-5 to TRBJ1-1, with TRBD1 identical over 7 bases. Germline V gene data show CDR1 as MNHEY and CDR2 as SVGAGI. This CDR3 contains 14 residues. J gave up 1 base and V 5 bases, and 4 bases lay outside the gene matches. The CDR3 bases are TGTGCCAGCAGTACGGGACAGTGGAACACTGAAGCTTTCTTT. Translated: CASSTGQWNTEAFF.

The gene calls are TRBV12-3 or TRBV12-4 and TRBJ2-5, with 7 bases aligning to TRBD1. The CDR3 contains 13 residues. The V gene end was trimmed by 5 bases and the J gene end by 3 bases; junction bases not matched to a gene: 3. The CDR3 loop reads CASSPGQKETQYF. The CDR3 DNA is TGTGCCAGCAGTCCGGGACAGAAAGAGACCCAGTACTTC.

In this sample, this clonotype is medium-sized. A junction end diverges from the germline sequence, so it may reflect a read error. The gene calls are TRBV29-1 and TRBJ1-1, with 10 bases fitting TRBD1. CDR3 length equals 10 residues. Germline CDR1 reads SQVTM; CDR2 reads ANQGSEA. The CDR3 sequence is CSVGGTGAVF. CDR3 coding DNA: TGCAGCGTTGGGGGGACAGGGGCTGTCTTT.

Relative to its sample, this clonotype is large. The chain combines TRBV5-1 with TRBJ2-1; D tentatively reads TRBD1 or TRBD2 (5 bases each). Germline-derived CDR1 and CDR2 are SGHRS and YFSETQ. V was trimmed by 2 bases and J by 7 bases, leaving 10 bases between them. This CDR3 comprises 13 residues. CDR3 protein: CASSFQGDNEQFF. CDR3 nucleotide sequence: TGCGCCAGCAGCTTCCAGGGAGATAATGAGCAGTTCTTC.

This clonotype qualifies as medium-sized. The chain couples TRBV6-1 to TRBJ1-5; D is unresolved. CDR3 length: 13 residues. The V end lost 4 bases, the J end lost 5 bases, and 9 bases lay between the germline ends. The germline CDR1 and CDR2 sequences are MNHNS and SASEGT. CDR3 residues: CASSAWEDQPQHF. Written as DNA, the CDR3 is TGTGCCAGCAGTGCTTGGGAGGATCAGCCCCAGCATTTT.

The chain employs TRBV7-6 and TRBJ2-4, with 9 bases matching TRBD1. The CDR3 runs to 16 residues. CDR1 SGHVS and CDR2 FNYEAQ come from the germline V gene. Losses at the gene ends were 4 bases for V and 2 bases for J; bases not matched to a gene: 6. In DNA, the CDR3 is TGTGCCAGCAGCTCCACAGGGGGCTTGACCAAAAACATTCAGTACTTC. Amino acids: CASSSTGGLTKNIQYF.

This clonotype is judged medium-sized. V gene TRBV12-3 or TRBV12-4 combines with J gene TRBJ2-1, with 10 nucleotides matching TRBD2. V trimming: 3 bases; J trimming: 6 bases; junction bases outside the gene matches: 2. The CDR3 loop spans 14 amino acids. CDR3 region: CASSLIAGGNEQFF. The CDR3 nucleotides read TGTGCCAGCAGTTTGATAGCGGGAGGCAATGAGCAGTTCTTC.